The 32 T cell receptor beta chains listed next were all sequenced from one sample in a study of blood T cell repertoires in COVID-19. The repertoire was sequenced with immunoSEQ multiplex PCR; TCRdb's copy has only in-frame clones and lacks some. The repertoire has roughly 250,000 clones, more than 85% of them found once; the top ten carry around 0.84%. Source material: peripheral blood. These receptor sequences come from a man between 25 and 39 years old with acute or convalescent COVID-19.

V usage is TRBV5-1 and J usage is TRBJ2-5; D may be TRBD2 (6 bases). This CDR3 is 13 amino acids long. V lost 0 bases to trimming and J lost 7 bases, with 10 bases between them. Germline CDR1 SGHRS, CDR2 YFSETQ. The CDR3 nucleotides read TGCGCCAGCAGCTTGGAGGGGAGGTGGACCCAGTACTTC. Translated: CASSLEGRWTQYF. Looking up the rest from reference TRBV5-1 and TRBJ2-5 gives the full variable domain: KAGVTQTPRYLIKTRGQQVTLSCSPISGHRSVSWYQQTPGQGLQFLFEYFSETQRNKGNFPGRFSGRQFSNSRSEMNVSTLELGDSALYLCASSLEGRWTQYFGPGTRLLVL.

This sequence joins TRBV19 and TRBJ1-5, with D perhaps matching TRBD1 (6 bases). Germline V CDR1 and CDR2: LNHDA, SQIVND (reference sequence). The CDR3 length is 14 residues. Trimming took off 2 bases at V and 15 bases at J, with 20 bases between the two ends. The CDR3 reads CASSILPPRQVLHF. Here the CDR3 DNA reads TGTGCCAGTAGTATACTACCGCCGCGACAGGTTTTGCATTTT.

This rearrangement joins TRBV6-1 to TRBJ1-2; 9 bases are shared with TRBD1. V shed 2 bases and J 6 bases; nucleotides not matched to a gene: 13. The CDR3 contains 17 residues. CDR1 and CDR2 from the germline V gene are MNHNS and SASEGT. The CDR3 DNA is TGTGCCAGCAGTGAAATGGTCTCGGGACAGGGTTCCCATGGCTACACCTTC. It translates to CASSEMVSGQGSHGYTF.

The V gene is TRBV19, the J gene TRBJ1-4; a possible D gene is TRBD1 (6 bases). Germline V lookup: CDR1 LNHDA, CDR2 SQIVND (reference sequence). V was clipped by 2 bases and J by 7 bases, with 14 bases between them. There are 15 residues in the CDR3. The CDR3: CASSINKGQSEKLFF. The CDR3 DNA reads TGTGCCAGTAGTATAAACAAGGGACAAAGTGAAAAACTGTTTTTT.

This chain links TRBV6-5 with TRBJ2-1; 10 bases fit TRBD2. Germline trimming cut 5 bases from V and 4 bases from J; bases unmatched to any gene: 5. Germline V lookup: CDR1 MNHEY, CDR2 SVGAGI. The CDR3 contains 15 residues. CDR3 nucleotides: TGTGCCAGCAGTATCCTAGCGGGAGAGTACAATGAGCAGTTCTTC. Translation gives CASSILAGEYNEQFF.

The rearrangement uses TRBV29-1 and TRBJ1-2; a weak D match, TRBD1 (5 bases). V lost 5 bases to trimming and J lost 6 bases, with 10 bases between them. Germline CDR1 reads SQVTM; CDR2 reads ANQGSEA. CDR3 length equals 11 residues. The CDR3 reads CSVPGRNGYTF. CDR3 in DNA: TGCAGCGTTCCAGGGAGGAATGGCTACACCTTC.

The CDR3 sequence: CASTRAAGDSYEQYF. CDR3 DNA: TGTGCCAGTACAAGGGCCGCCGGGGACAGTTACGAGCAGTACTTC. The chain links TRBV19 to TRBJ2-7, with 7 bases that match TRBD1. V shed 7 bases and J 4 bases; nucleotides not matched to a gene: 13. Germline CDR1 reads LNHDA; CDR2 reads SQIVND (reference sequence). The CDR3 is 15 residues long.

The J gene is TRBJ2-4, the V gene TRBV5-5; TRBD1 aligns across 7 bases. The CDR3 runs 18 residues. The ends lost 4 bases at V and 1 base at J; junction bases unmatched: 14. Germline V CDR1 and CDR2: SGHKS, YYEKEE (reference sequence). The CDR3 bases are TGTGCCAGCAGCCCCTCAAAGATGACAGGGTTGGCCAAAAACATTCAGTACTTC. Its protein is CASSPSKMTGLAKNIQYF.

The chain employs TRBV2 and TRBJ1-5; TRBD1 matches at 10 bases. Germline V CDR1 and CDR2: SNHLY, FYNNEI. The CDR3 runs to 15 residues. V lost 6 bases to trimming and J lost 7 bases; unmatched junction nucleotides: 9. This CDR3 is CASSGQGDPRQPQHF. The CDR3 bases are TGTGCCAGCAGCGGACAGGGGGATCCGAGGCAGCCCCAGCATTTT.

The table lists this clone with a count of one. CDR3 nucleotides: TGTGCCAGCTCACCCTCACAGGGGCGGGCCTACAATGAGCAGTTCTTC. Translated, it gives CASSPSQGRAYNEQFF. The chain has TRBV18 and TRBJ2-1; TRBD1 matches 7 bases. The CDR3 contains 16 residues. The germline CDR1 and CDR2 sequences are KGHSH and LQKENI. J was trimmed by 2 bases and V by 3 bases; bases with no gene match: 7.

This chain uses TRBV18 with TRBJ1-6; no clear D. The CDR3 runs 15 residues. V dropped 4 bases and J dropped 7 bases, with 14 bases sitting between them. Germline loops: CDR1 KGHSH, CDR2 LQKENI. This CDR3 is CASSRGELGNSPLHF. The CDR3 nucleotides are TGTGCCAGCTCACGCGGGGAGTTAGGAAATTCACCCCTCCACTTT.

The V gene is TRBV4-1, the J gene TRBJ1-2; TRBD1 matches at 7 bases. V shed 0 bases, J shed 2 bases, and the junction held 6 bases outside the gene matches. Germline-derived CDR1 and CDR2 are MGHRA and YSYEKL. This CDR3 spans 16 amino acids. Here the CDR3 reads CASSQEFYRGNYGYTF. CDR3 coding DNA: TGCGCCAGCAGCCAAGAATTTTACAGGGGAAACTATGGCTACACCTTC.

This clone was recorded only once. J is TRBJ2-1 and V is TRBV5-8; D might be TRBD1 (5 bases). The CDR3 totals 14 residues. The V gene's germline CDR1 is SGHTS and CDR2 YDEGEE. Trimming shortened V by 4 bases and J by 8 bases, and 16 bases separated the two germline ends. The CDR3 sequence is CASSTQGIDYEQFF. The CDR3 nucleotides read TGTGCCAGCAGCACGCAGGGAATTGACTATGAGCAGTTCTTC.

CDR3 loop: CASSPGQGFIDEQYF. The CDR3 DNA sequence: TGTGCCAGCTCACCGGGACAGGGCTTTATTGACGAGCAGTACTTC. V is TRBV18 and J is TRBJ2-7; 9 nucleotides agree with TRBD1. Germline CDR1 KGHSH, CDR2 LQKENI. Trimming cost V 3 bases and J 5 bases; bases outside gene matches: 8. The CDR3 loop spans 15 amino acids.

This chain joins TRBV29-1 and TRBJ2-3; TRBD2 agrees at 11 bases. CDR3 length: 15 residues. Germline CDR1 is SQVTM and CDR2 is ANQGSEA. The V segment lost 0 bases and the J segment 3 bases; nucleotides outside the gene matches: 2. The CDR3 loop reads CSVEETSGGTDTQYF. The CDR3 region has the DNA TGCAGCGTTGAAGAAACTAGCGGGGGAACAGATACGCAGTATTTT.

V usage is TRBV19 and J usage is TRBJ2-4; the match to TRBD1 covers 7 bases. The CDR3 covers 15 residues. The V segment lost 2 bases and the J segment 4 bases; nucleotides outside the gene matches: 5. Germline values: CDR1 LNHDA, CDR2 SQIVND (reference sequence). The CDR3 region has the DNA TGTGCCAGTAGTATACTGACAGGGCAGAAAAACATTCAGTACTTC. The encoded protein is CASSILTGQKNIQYF.

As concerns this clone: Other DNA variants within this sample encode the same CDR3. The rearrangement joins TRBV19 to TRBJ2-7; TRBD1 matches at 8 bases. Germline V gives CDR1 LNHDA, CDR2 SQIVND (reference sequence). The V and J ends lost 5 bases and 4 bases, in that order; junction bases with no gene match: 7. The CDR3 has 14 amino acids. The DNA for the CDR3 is TGTGCCAGTAGTCCCAGGGGGACAGGTTACGAGCAGTACTTC. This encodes CASSPRGTGYEQYF.

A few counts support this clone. The chain's CDR3 is CASSATGGLLPQHF. The CDR3 DNA reads TGTGCCAGCAGCGCTACAGGTGGATTATTGCCCCAGCATTTT. The chain combines TRBV6-5 with TRBJ1-5, with TRBD1 as a possible D gene (5 bases). The CDR3 length is 14 residues. Trimming stripped 6 bases from V and 9 bases from J, with 18 bases between. Germline V lookup: CDR1 MNHEY, CDR2 SVGAGI.

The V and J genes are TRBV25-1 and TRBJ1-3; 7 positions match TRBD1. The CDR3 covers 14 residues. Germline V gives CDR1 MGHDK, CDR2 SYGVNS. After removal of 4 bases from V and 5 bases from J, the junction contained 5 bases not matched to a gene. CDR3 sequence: CASSARTGRNTIYF. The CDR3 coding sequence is TGTGCCAGCAGTGCCCGGACAGGCCGAAACACCATATATTTT.

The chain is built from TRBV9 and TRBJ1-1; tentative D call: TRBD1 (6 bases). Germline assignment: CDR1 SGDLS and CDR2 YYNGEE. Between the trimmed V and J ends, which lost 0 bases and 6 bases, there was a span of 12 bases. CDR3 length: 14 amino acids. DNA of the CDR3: TGTGCCAGCAGCGTAGACCCGGGGGGCCCTGAAGCTTTCTTT. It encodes CASSVDPGGPEAFF.

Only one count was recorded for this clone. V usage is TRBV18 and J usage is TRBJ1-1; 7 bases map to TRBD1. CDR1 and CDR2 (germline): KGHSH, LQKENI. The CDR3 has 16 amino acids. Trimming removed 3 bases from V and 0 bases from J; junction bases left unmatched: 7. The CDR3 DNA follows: TGTGCCAGCTCACCGCGGGACAGTTTTCTGAACACTGAAGCTTTCTTT. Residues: CASSPRDSFLNTEAFF.

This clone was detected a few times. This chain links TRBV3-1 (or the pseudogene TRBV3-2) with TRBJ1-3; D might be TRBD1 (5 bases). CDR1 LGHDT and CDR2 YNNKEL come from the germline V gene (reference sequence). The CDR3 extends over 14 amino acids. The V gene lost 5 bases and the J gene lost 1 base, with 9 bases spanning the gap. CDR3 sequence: CASSSRASGNTIYF. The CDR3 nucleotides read TGTGCCAGCAGCTCCAGGGCATCTGGAAACACCATATATTTT.

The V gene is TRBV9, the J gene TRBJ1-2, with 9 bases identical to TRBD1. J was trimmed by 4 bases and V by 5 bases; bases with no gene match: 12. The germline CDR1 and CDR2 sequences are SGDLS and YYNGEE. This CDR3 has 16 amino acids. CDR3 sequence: CASRAGTGFIGYGYTF. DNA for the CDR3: TGTGCCAGCAGAGCCGGGACAGGGTTCATTGGCTATGGCTACACCTTC. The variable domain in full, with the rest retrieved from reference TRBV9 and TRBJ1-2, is DSGVTQTPKHLITATGQRVTLRCSPRSGDLSVYWYQQSLDQGLQFLIQYYNGEERAKGNILERFSAQQFPDLHSELNLSSLELGDSALYFCASRAGTGFIGYGYTFGSGTRLTVV.

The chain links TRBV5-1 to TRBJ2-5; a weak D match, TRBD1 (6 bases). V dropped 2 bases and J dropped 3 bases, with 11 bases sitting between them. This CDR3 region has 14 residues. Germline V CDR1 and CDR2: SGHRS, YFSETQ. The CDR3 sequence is CASSFSSGEETQYF. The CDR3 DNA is TGCGCCAGCAGCTTCTCCTCAGGGGAAGAGACCCAGTACTTC.

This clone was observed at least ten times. The CDR3 protein is CASSHNYRTETEAFF. Here the CDR3 DNA reads TGTGCCAGTAGTCATAACTACCGCACGGAGACTGAAGCTTTCTTT. This chain uses TRBV19 with TRBJ1-1; D gene ambiguous. Between the trimmed V and J ends, which lost 5 bases and 5 bases, there was a span of 18 bases. The CDR3 has 15 amino acids. Germline V gene data show CDR1 as LNHDA and CDR2 as SQIVND (reference sequence).

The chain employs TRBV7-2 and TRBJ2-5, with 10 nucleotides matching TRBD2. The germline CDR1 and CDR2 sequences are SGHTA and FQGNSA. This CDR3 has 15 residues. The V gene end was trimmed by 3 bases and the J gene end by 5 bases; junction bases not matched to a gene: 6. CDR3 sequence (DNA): TGTGCCAGCAGCTTCCAGCGGGGGGGCGGGGAGACCCAGTACTTC. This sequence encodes CASSFQRGGGETQYF.

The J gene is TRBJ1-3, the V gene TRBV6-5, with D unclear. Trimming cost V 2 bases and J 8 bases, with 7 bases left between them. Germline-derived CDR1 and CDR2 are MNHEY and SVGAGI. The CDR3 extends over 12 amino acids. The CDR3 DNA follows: TGTGCCAGCAGTTACGAGGTTCACACCATATATTTT. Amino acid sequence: CASSYEVHTIYF.

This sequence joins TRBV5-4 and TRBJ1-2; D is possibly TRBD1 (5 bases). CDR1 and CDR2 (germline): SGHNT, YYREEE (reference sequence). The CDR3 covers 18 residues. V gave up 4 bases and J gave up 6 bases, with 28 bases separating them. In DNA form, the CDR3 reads TGTGCCAGCAGCCCCCCAACGGCAGTTTGGGGCTTTGAGGATGGCTACACCTTC. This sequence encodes CASSPPTAVWGFEDGYTF.

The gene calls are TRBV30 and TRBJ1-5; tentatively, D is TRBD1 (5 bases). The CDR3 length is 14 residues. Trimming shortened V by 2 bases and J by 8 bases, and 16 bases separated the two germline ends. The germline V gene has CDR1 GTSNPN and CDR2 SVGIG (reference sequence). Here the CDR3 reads CAWSHGRVGEPQHF. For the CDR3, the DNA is TGTGCCTGGAGTCACGGGAGGGTGGGGGAGCCCCAGCATTTT.

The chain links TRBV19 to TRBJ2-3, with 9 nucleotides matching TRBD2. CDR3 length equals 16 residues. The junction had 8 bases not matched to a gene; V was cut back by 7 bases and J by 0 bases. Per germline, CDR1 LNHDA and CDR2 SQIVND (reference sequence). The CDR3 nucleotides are TGTGCCAGTAACGGCGGGAGGGGATCTAGCACAGATACGCAGTATTTT. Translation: CASNGGRGSSTDTQYF.

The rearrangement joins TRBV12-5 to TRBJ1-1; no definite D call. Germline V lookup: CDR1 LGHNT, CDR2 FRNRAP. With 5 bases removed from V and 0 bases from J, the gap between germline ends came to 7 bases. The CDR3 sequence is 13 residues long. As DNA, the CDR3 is TGTGCTAGTGGTCCGAACTTGAACACTGAAGCTTTCTTT. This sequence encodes CASGPNLNTEAFF.

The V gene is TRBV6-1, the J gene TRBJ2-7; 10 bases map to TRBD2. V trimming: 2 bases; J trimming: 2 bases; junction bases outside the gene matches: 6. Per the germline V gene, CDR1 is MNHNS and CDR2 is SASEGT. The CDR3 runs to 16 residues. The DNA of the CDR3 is TGTGCCAGCAGTGAATTTAGCGGGGGGTTTCCCTACGAGCAGTACTTC. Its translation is CASSEFSGGFPYEQYF.